Only a few counts were recorded for the clone carrying this T cell receptor (beta chain). CDR1 DFQATT and CDR2 SNEGSKA come from the germline V gene (reference sequence). CDR3 length: 14 amino acids. The ends were cut back, 6 bases at V and 3 bases at J, with 17 bases in the middle. This sample stems from a study of identical twins. After template switching added a universal primer site, the resulting cDNA carried unique molecular identifiers. TCRdb passed the 5' RACE reads through MiXCR, listing each CDR3 protein once. The sample holds about 690,000 distinct CDR3 sequences, about 20% seen once. These same records also appear under a second study, on T cells expressing NK-cell markers. Per that study: Top CD8+ clonotypes included the dominant CD3+CD56+NKG2C+ clonotypes in six donors.

The receptor's source is a woman aged 18-35 years in good health. The V call is TRBV20-1, the J call TRBJ1-2; D is perhaps TRBD1 (5 bases). Sequenced: PBMCs. The CDR3 region is CSAIDRGLDYGYTF. CDR3 bases: TGCAGTGCCATCGACAGAGGGTTAGACTATGGCTACACCTTC.